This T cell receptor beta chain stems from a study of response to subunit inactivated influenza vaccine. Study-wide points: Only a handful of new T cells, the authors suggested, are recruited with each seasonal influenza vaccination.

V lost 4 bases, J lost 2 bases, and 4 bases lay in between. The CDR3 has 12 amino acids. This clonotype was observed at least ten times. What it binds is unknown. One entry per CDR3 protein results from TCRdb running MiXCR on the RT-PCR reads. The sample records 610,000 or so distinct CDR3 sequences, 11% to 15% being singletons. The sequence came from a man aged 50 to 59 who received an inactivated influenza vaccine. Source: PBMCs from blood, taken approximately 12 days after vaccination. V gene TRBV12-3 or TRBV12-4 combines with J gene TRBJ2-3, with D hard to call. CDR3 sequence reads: CASSSVTDTQYF. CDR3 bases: TGTGCCAGCAGTTCGGTCACAGATACGCAGTATTTT.